This T cell receptor (beta chain) was captured by sequencing in a study of CD8 T cells in Susac syndrome. Overall study: Among the sequenced Susac syndrome patients, five or six had active disease while 8 or 9 were in remission.

Per germline, CDR1 LNHNV and CDR2 YYDKDF (reference sequence). Trimming removed 1 base at V and 3 bases at J, with 9 bases between. This CDR3 spans 14 amino acids. With random hexamers, reverse transcription was performed on about 0.5 to 1 ug of RNA. TCRdb re-derived calls from the immunoSEQ multiplex PCR reads in MiXCR, one entry per CDR3 protein. This sample has roughly 130,000 distinct CDR3 sequences; around 94% occur once, and the top ten carry 0.25% to 0.3%. The gene calls are TRBV15 and TRBJ1-2; a weak D match, TRBD1 (6 bases). The material sequenced was CD8+ T cells from PBMCs. This sequence originates from a human donor with Susac syndrome. CDR3 bases: TGTGCCACCAGCAGAGGGGACACAGACTATGGCTACACCTTC. This translates into CATSRGDTDYGYTF.